The 25 T cell receptor beta chains listed next were all sequenced from one sample in a study of blood T cell repertoires in COVID-19. The data were produced by immunoSEQ multiplex PCR, yet TCRdb's version contains in-frame clones alone and is incomplete. The sample includes tens of thousands of clones, 85% to 90% of them seen just once. Sequencing input: peripheral blood. These receptors all stem from a human donor in a cohort sampled during active COVID-19.

The rearrangement joins TRBV19 to TRBJ2-5; 7 bases map to TRBD1. The CDR3 consists of 14 residues. Germline trimming cut 3 bases from V and 2 bases from J; bases unmatched to any gene: 3. Per the germline V gene, CDR1 is LNHDA and CDR2 is SQIVND (reference sequence). The CDR3 reads CASSITGQQETQYF. DNA of the CDR3: TGTGCCAGTAGTATCACGGGACAGCAAGAGACCCAGTACTTC.

The chain uses TRBV5-1 and TRBJ2-2; D remains unclear. This CDR3 is 15 amino acids long. V gave up 0 bases and J gave up 1 base, with 7 bases separating them. The V gene's germline CDR1 is SGHRS and CDR2 YFSETQ. CDR3 coding DNA: TGCGCCAGCAGCTTGGCAGTACAGAACACCGGGGAGCTGTTTTTT. It yields the protein CASSLAVQNTGELFF.

The chain joins TRBV27 to TRBJ1-1; weak D call: TRBD1 (5 bases). From germline, CDR1 is MNHEY and CDR2 SMNVEV (reference sequence). The V gene lost 6 bases and the J gene lost 5 bases, with 16 bases spanning the gap. This CDR3 has 14 residues. The DNA of the CDR3 is TGTGCCAGCAGCCTCGTGGGAGGGGAGACTGAAGCTTTCTTT. Protein sequence: CASSLVGGETEAFF.

The chain couples TRBV5-1 to TRBJ2-2; the D is unclear. Germline CDR1 is SGHRS and CDR2 is YFSETQ. The CDR3 has 14 residues. V gave up 0 bases and J gave up 2 bases, with 5 bases separating them. Here the CDR3 DNA reads TGCGCCAGCAGCTTGGGAGGTAACACCGGGGAGCTGTTTTTT. This encodes CASSLGGNTGELFF.

This clone has a handful of counts. The chain recombines TRBV12-3 or TRBV12-4 with TRBJ2-1, with D perhaps matching TRBD1 (6 bases). V was pared by 6 bases and J by 7 bases, with 10 bases between. The CDR3 covers 12 residues. The CDR3: CASRGTRNEQFF. The CDR3 DNA follows: TGTGCCAGCAGAGGGACAAGGAATGAGCAGTTCTTC.

The chain recombines TRBV6-1 with TRBJ1-1; possible D gene TRBD1, 5 bases. The CDR3 is 15 residues long. Trimming took off 0 bases at V and 1 base at J, with 9 bases between the two ends. Germline V CDR1 and CDR2: MNHNS, SASEGT. The CDR3 sequence: CASSEALQGNTEAFF. For the CDR3, the DNA is TGTGCCAGCAGTGAAGCGCTTCAGGGGAACACTGAAGCTTTCTTT.

This clone was seen only once. The chain joins TRBV4-1 to TRBJ2-1; TRBD2 matches at 11 bases. Unmatched junction bases numbered 9, after V lost 0 bases and J lost 2 bases. Germline CDR1 MGHRA, CDR2 YSYEKL. There are 19 residues in the CDR3. The chain's CDR3 is CASSQEGSGGALTYNEQFF. The CDR3 DNA is TGCGCCAGCAGCCAAGAGGGTAGCGGGGGGGCCTTAACCTACAATGAGCAGTTCTTC.

This rearrangement joins TRBV10-3 to TRBJ2-2; 7 nucleotides align to TRBD2. The CDR3 runs to 16 residues. J gave up 2 bases and V 0 bases, and 3 bases lay outside the gene matches. CDR1 and CDR2 (germline): ENHRY, SYGVKD. The CDR3, as DNA: TGTGCCATCAGTGAGTCGAGCGGGGTTAACACCGGGGAGCTGTTTTTT. Translation: CAISESSGVNTGELFF.

The rearrangement joins TRBV30 to TRBJ2-3; D ambiguous. Trimming removed 2 bases at V and 1 base at J, with 4 bases between. Germline CDR1 is GTSNPN and CDR2 is SVGIG (reference sequence). The CDR3 is made up of 12 amino acids. In DNA form, the CDR3 reads TGTGCCTGGAGTCGGGGCACAGATACGCAGTATTTT. Amino acids: CAWSRGTDTQYF.

J is TRBJ2-3 and V is TRBV2; a possible D gene is TRBD2 (6 bases). The germline CDR1 and CDR2 sequences are SNHLY and FYNNEI. Between the trimmed V and J ends, which lost 8 bases and 0 bases, there was a span of 9 bases. The CDR3 has 13 amino acids. In DNA, the CDR3 is TGTGCCAGCCGTCGGGGGAGCACAGATACGCAGTATTTT. Translating it yields CASRRGSTDTQYF. Full variable domain (remainder filled in from reference TRBV2 and TRBJ2-3): EPEVTQTPSHQVTQMGQEVILRCVPISNHLYFYWYRQILGQKVEFLVSFYNNEISEKSEIFDDQFSVERPDGSNFTLKIRSTKLEDSAMYFCASRRGSTDTQYFGPGTRLTVL.

The chain employs TRBV19 and TRBJ1-2, with no clear D. From germline, CDR1 is LNHDA and CDR2 SQIVND (reference sequence). V lost 3 bases and J lost 4, with 9 bases in between. CDR3 size: 13 residues. Here the CDR3 DNA reads TGTGCCAGTAGTATTGGGCGAGCCTATGGCTACACCTTC. Translating gives CASSIGRAYGYTF.

The chain has TRBV7-2 and TRBJ2-5, with 16 positions matching TRBD2. Trimming cost V 5 bases and J 4 bases; bases outside gene matches: 13. CDR3 length: 19 residues. Looked up from germline, CDR1 is SGHTA and CDR2 is FQGNSA. The CDR3 DNA reads as TGTGCCAGCAGCACGGGACTAGCGGGGGGGCCCCGGTTAGGAGAGACCCAGTACTTC. Translated, it gives CASSTGLAGGPRLGETQYF.

V and J are TRBV9 and TRBJ1-4; 9 bases agree with TRBD1. The CDR3 has 15 amino acids. With 4 bases clipped from V and 3 bases from J, the junction kept 4 bases outside the gene matches. The germline V gene encodes CDR1 SGDLS and CDR2 YYNGEE. CDR3 in DNA: TGTGCCAGCAGCTCCGGGACAGGGTCTAATGAAAAACTGTTTTTT. This gives the protein CASSSGTGSNEKLFF.

The rearrangement joins TRBV7-9 to TRBJ2-3; 9 bases map to TRBD2. CDR1 and CDR2 (germline): SEHNR, FQNEAQ (reference sequence). V shed 7 bases, J shed 0 bases, and the junction held 5 bases outside the gene matches. This CDR3 has 15 amino acids. The CDR3, as DNA: TGTGCCAGCATTAGGACTAGCGAAAGCACAGATACGCAGTATTTT. This gives the protein CASIRTSESTDTQYF. Using reference TRBV7-9 and TRBJ2-3 for the parts outside the CDR3, the full variable domain is DTGVSQNPRHKITKRGQNVTFRCDPISEHNRLYWYRQTLGQGPEFLTYFQNEAQLEKSRLLSDRFSAERPKGSFSTLEIQRTEQGDSAMYLCASIRTSESTDTQYFGPGTRLTVL.

The chain combines TRBV20-1 with TRBJ2-5, with 9 bases that match TRBD1. Per germline, CDR1 DFQATT and CDR2 SNEGSKA (reference sequence). V was pared by 3 bases and J by 5 bases, with 16 bases of the junction left unmatched. The CDR3 has 17 amino acids. The CDR3 reads CSASKYLGTGSRETQYF. The CDR3 DNA follows: TGCAGTGCTAGTAAATATCTCGGGACAGGGAGTAGGGAGACCCAGTACTTC.

The chain recombines TRBV19 with TRBJ1-5; 7 positions agree with TRBD1. Unmatched junction bases numbered 5, after V lost 2 bases and J lost 7 bases. Germline CDR1 and CDR2: LNHDA and SQIVND (reference sequence). CDR3 length: 14 amino acids. CDR3 loop: CASSIRQGIQPQHF. The CDR3 nucleotides are TGTGCCAGTAGTATACGACAGGGAATCCAGCCCCAGCATTTT.

This sequence joins TRBV5-1 and TRBJ2-7; perhaps TRBD2 as D (5 bases). Looked up from germline, CDR1 is SGHRS and CDR2 is YFSETQ. Trimming shortened V by 0 bases and J by 5 bases, and 12 bases separated the two germline ends. The CDR3 contains 14 residues. CDR3 amino acids: CASSLEPGIHEQYF. The CDR3 DNA reads TGCGCCAGCAGCTTGGAACCGGGGATTCACGAGCAGTACTTC.

The chain uses TRBV2 and TRBJ1-1, with 7 bases that match TRBD1. CDR1 SNHLY and CDR2 FYNNEI come from the germline V gene. The CDR3 has 12 residues. V dropped 9 bases and J dropped 4; count of bases not matched to a gene: 5. The CDR3 loop is CARRQGRTEAFF. The CDR3 DNA reads as TGTGCCAGGAGACAGGGCCGCACTGAAGCTTTCTTT.

This chain connects TRBV19 to TRBJ1-6; 7 nucleotides match TRBD1. The V segment lost 3 bases and the J segment 0 bases; nucleotides outside the gene matches: 5. CDR3 length equals 17 residues. Germline-derived CDR1 and CDR2 are LNHDA and SQIVND (reference sequence). The CDR3 loop reads CASSIRDSSSYNSPLHF. DNA of the CDR3: TGTGCCAGTAGTATCCGGGACAGTAGCTCCTATAATTCACCCCTCCACTTT. The variable domain in full, completed from reference TRBV19 and TRBJ1-6, reads DGGITQSPKYLFRKEGQNVTLSCEQNLNHDAMYWYRQDPGQGLRLIYYSQIVNDFQKGDIAEGYSVSREKKESFPLTVTSAQKNPTAFYLCASSIRDSSSYNSPLHFGNGTRLTVT.

The chain couples TRBV25-1 to TRBJ2-6, with a possible D match to TRBD1 (6 bases). Deletions cut 1 base from V and 0 bases from J, with 13 bases between. This CDR3 is built from 18 residues. Germline assignment: CDR1 MGHDK and CDR2 SYGVNS. This CDR3 is CASSESQGISSGANVLTF. CDR3 DNA: TGTGCCAGCAGTGAATCCCAGGGGATAAGCTCTGGGGCCAACGTCCTGACTTTC.

There are a few counts of this clone. The V and J genes are TRBV7-8 and TRBJ1-4; D is possibly TRBD1 (5 bases). This CDR3 spans 16 amino acids. With 5 bases removed from V and 7 bases from J, the gap between germline ends came to 20 bases. Per germline, CDR1 SGHVS and CDR2 FQNEAQ. CDR3 region: CASSPDHLGAVEKLFF. The DNA of the CDR3 is TGTGCCAGCAGCCCTGACCACCTTGGGGCTGTTGAAAAACTGTTTTTT.

This chain links TRBV11-3 with TRBJ2-1; 7 positions agree with TRBD1. In germline, CDR1 is SGHNT, CDR2 YENEEA. This CDR3 has 15 residues. V lost 1 base, J lost 6 bases, and 6 bases stayed unmatched. This chain's CDR3 is CASSLAGQMGNEQFF. The CDR3 region has the DNA TGTGCCAGCAGCTTAGCGGGACAGATGGGCAATGAGCAGTTCTTC.

This chain connects TRBV11-2 to TRBJ2-2, with D maybe TRBD2 (5 bases). With 6 bases removed from V and 5 bases from J, the gap between germline ends came to 19 bases. The CDR3 totals 16 residues. The germline CDR1 and CDR2 sequences are SGHAT and FQNNGV. The CDR3 sequence is CASRLRILGNTGELFF. Here the CDR3 DNA reads TGTGCCAGCAGGCTCCGTATACTAGGGAATACCGGGGAGCTGTTTTTT.

This chain joins TRBV5-1 and TRBJ2-5, with 12 bases lining up with TRBD2. CDR1 is SGHRS, CDR2 YFSETQ, per germline. The CDR3 extends over 14 amino acids. The J segment lost 5 bases and the V segment lost 4 bases, leaving 3 bases of the junction unmatched. The CDR3 DNA is TGCGCCAGCAGCCCCGGGACTAGCGGGGAGACCCAGTACTTC. This translates into CASSPGTSGETQYF.

The chain is built from TRBV5-8 and TRBJ2-2; 12 positions agree with TRBD2. CDR1 is SGHTS, CDR2 YDEGEE, per germline. J was trimmed by 7 bases and V by 0 bases; bases with no gene match: 4. The CDR3 has 16 amino acids. The CDR3: CASSLGLAGVGGELFF. CDR3 coding DNA: TGTGCCAGCAGCTTGGGACTAGCGGGAGTTGGCGGGGAGCTGTTTTTT.